Listed here are 25 T cell receptor beta chains from one sample, sequenced in a study of T-cell reconstitution after alpha-beta-depleted transplantation in children. Unique molecular identifiers tagged the TCRbeta library. TCRdb itself ran the PCR reads through MiXCR, one entry per CDR3 protein. Of approximately 230,000 distinct CDR3 sequences listed, about 26% were seen once; the top ten hold roughly 2.5%. Sequencing used PBMCs, obtained before TCRalphabeta/CD19-depleted stem cell transplant. Receptor source: a girl aged 2 to 9 with Fanconi anemia, due to receive a stem cell transplant.

A few counts support this clonotype. The rearrangement links TRBV4-2 to TRBJ2-7; 10 positions agree with TRBD1. V lost 1 base, J lost 4 bases, and 4 bases stayed unmatched. The CDR3 loop spans 15 amino acids. Germline V gene data show CDR1 as LGHNA and CDR2 as YNFKEQ. In nucleotides, the CDR3 is TGTGCCAGCAGCCAAGTTGGGACAGGGGAGTACGAGCAGTACTTC. Translation gives CASSQVGTGEYEQYF.

The gene calls are TRBV12-3 or TRBV12-4 and TRBJ2-7, with 7 bases fitting TRBD1. The V segment lost 8 bases and the J segment 7 bases; nucleotides outside the gene matches: 11. The CDR3 runs to 13 residues. CDR3 bases: TGTGCCAGCGGTACCTCGACAGGGCGGGAGCAGTACTTC. This codes for CASGTSTGREQYF.

This clonotype was recorded at least ten times. V usage is TRBV29-1 and J usage is TRBJ2-1; D might be TRBD2 (5 bases). V was clipped by 7 bases and J by 4 bases, with 20 bases between them. The CDR3 runs to 15 residues. CDR1 is SQVTM and CDR2 is ANQGSEA in the germline V gene. This CDR3 reads CSGQLEGFVYNEQFF. The CDR3, as DNA: TGCAGCGGACAACTCGAGGGCTTCGTTTACAATGAGCAGTTCTTC.

This chain joins TRBV15 and TRBJ2-2, with 10 bases matching TRBD1. Germline V gives CDR1 LNHNV, CDR2 YYDKDF (reference sequence). This CDR3 has 15 amino acids. Trimming took 3 bases from V and 7 from J; bases not matched to a gene: 5. The CDR3: CATSRGTGDGGELFF. CDR3 bases: TGTGCCACCAGCAGGGGGACAGGGGATGGCGGGGAGCTGTTTTTT.

This clonotype has only a few counts. The chain links TRBV2 to TRBJ2-7; TRBD1 is a possible D gene (6 bases). The V gene lost 5 bases and the J gene lost 5 bases, with 19 bases spanning the gap. Germline V gives CDR1 SNHLY, CDR2 FYNNEI. There are 15 residues in the CDR3. CDR3 sequence reads: CASSLHAGVKNEQYF. The CDR3 DNA is TGTGCCAGCAGTCTACACGCAGGGGTGAAGAACGAGCAGTACTTC.

The chain uses TRBV25-1 and TRBJ2-1; D perhaps matches TRBD2 (5 bases). The CDR3 has 15 residues. Germline V gene data show CDR1 as MGHDK and CDR2 as SYGVNS. Between the trimmed V and J ends, which lost 2 bases and 0 bases, there was a span of 8 bases. CDR3 nucleotides: TGTGCCAGCAGTGAACGCGGGTACTCCTACAATGAGCAGTTCTTC. Translation: CASSERGYSYNEQFF.

The chain is built from TRBV18 and TRBJ1-6, with 7 positions matching TRBD1. V shed 6 bases, J shed 9 bases, and the junction held 8 bases outside the gene matches. Germline CDR1 is KGHSH and CDR2 is LQKENI. The CDR3 is 14 residues long. CDR3: CASSQGQSPSPLHF. The CDR3 nucleotides read TGTGCCAGCTCGCAGGGACAGTCCCCTTCACCCCTCCACTTT.

This clonotype has a count of ten or more. J is TRBJ1-2 and V is TRBV27; D might be TRBD1 (6 bases). The germline CDR1 and CDR2 sequences are MNHEY and SMNVEV (reference sequence). The CDR3 is 15 amino acids. Between the trimmed V and J ends, which lost 3 bases and 3 bases, there was a span of 14 bases. DNA of the CDR3: TGTGCCAGCAGTTTTAGCCCGGGGGCGGACTATGGCTACACCTTC. Its translation is CASSFSPGADYGYTF.

This clonotype was detected many times. This chain connects TRBV12-3 or TRBV12-4 to TRBJ2-7; D assignment may be TRBD1 or TRBD2 (5 bases each). Trimming cost V 3 bases and J 5 bases, with 8 bases left between them. The CDR3 consists of 12 residues. CDR3: CASSLGPDEQYF. The CDR3 DNA is TGTGCCAGCAGTTTGGGACCGGACGAGCAGTACTTC.

This clonotype has only a few counts. The chain recombines TRBV4-2 with TRBJ2-5, with 10 positions matching TRBD2. The CDR3 consists of 15 residues. Germline CDR1 LGHNA, CDR2 YNFKEQ. After removal of 4 bases from V and 5 bases from J, the junction contained 7 bases not matched to a gene. The CDR3 DNA reads TGTGCCAGCAGCCTCAGCGGGGGGGCCGGTGAGACCCAGTACTTC. Protein: CASSLSGGAGETQYF.

This clonotype was observed at least ten times. V gene TRBV7-2 combines with J gene TRBJ2-7, with unresolved D. Germline V lookup: CDR1 SGHTA, CDR2 FQGNSA. CDR3 length: 13 amino acids. V lost 4 bases to trimming and J lost 2 bases, with 9 bases between them. The CDR3 spells CASSSVGPYEQYF. The CDR3, as DNA: TGTGCCAGCAGCTCCGTCGGCCCCTACGAGCAGTACTTC.

The genes are TRBV29-1 and TRBJ2-7; D is uncertain. This CDR3 has 14 residues. Germline-derived CDR1 and CDR2 are SQVTM and ANQGSEA. V was clipped by 6 bases and J by 0 bases, with 15 bases between them. This CDR3 reads CSVGSRLHSYEQYF. In DNA, the CDR3 is TGCAGCGTCGGAAGTAGACTTCACTCCTACGAGCAGTACTTC.

This clonotype has a count of ten or more. The V call is TRBV6-4, the J call TRBJ2-1, with a tentative D call TRBD2 (6 bases). CDR3 length equals 16 residues. Trimming took off 11 bases at V and 5 bases at J, with 25 bases between the two ends. Germline V lookup: CDR1 MRHNA, CDR2 SNTAGT. CDR3 DNA: TGTGCCGGAACCTACCGGGGGATTCATATCGACAATGAGCAGTTCTTC. Translation: CAGTYRGIHIDNEQFF.

The chain has TRBV29-1 and TRBJ2-7; no reliable D call. Germline V gene sequence: CDR1 SQVTM, CDR2 ANQGSEA. This CDR3 spans 11 amino acids. V gave up 5 bases and J gave up 3 bases, with 8 bases separating them. Here the CDR3 reads CSVSSLYEQYF. DNA for the CDR3: TGCAGCGTTTCTTCCCTCTACGAGCAGTACTTC.

The sample holds many counts of this clonotype. The gene calls are TRBV12-3 or TRBV12-4 and TRBJ2-7; 8 positions agree with TRBD2. This CDR3 has 16 amino acids. V shed 7 bases, J shed 0 bases, and the junction held 11 bases outside the gene matches. CDR3 nucleotides: TGTGCCAGCAAGAATTCACGGGGGGGCCGCTCCTACGAGCAGTACTTC. Its protein product is CASKNSRGGRSYEQYF.

J is TRBJ1-2 and V is TRBV20-1; maybe TRBD1 (5 bases). The CDR3 has 13 residues. Germline assignment: CDR1 DFQATT and CDR2 SNEGSKA (reference sequence). With 0 bases removed from V and 4 bases from J, the gap between germline ends came to 9 bases. The CDR3, as DNA: TGCAGTGCTAGAGAGACAGTGTCCTATGGCTACACCTTC. Its protein product is CSARETVSYGYTF.

This clonotype was recorded at least ten times. This chain links TRBV3-1 with TRBJ2-1; D call uncertain. CDR3 length: 14 amino acids. The ends were cut back, 1 base at V and 5 bases at J, with 9 bases in the middle. The germline gives CDR1 LGHDT, CDR2 YNNKEL (reference sequence). CDR3 sequence (DNA): TGTGCCAGCAGCCAAGTCGCCTCGAACAATGAGCAGTTCTTC. Amino acid sequence: CASSQVASNNEQFF.

V gene TRBV12-3 or TRBV12-4 combines with J gene TRBJ2-7; D could derive from TRBD1 or TRBD2 (5 bases each). The CDR3 covers 16 residues. Trimming pared 0 bases from V and 12 bases from J, leaving 24 bases between. CDR3 nucleotide sequence: TGTGCCAGCAGTTTAGCGTTAGGGGATCCGGGACCGCAAAGGTACTTC. It yields the protein CASSLALGDPGPQRYF.

This clonotype was picked up a small number of times. V and J are TRBV29-1 and TRBJ2-5; tentatively, D is TRBD2 (5 bases). Germline-derived CDR1 and CDR2 are SQVTM and ANQGSEA. V lost 4 bases and J 2 bases, leaving 14 bases between the germline ends. The CDR3 has 14 amino acids. In nucleotides, the CDR3 is TGCAGCGTTGTAGGGAGAAGGCTACAAGAGACCCAGTACTTC. Translating gives CSVVGRRLQETQYF. Full variable domain (rest looked up from reference TRBV29-1 and TRBJ2-5): SAVISQKPSRDICQRGTSLTIQCQVDSQVTMMFWYRQQPGQSLTLIATANQGSEATYESGFVIDKFPISRPNLTFSTLTVSNMSPEDSSIYLCSVVGRRLQETQYFGPGTRLLVL.

The J gene is TRBJ2-5, the V gene TRBV20-1; D might be TRBD2 (5 bases). V dropped 2 bases and J dropped 5 bases, with 15 bases sitting between them. The CDR3 has 14 amino acids. Germline V CDR1 and CDR2: DFQATT, SNEGSKA (reference sequence). This chain's CDR3 is CSARYGSSVETQYF. CDR3 bases: TGCAGTGCTAGATATGGGAGTAGCGTCGAGACCCAGTACTTC.

This clonotype has at least ten counts. The chain links TRBV12-3 or TRBV12-4 to TRBJ2-4; D gene uncertain. The CDR3 length is 14 residues. V lost 1 base to trimming and J lost 1 base, with 5 bases between them. In nucleotides, the CDR3 is TGTGCCAGCAGTTTAGTGGGGGCCAAAAACATTCAGTACTTC. Protein product: CASSLVGAKNIQYF.

The chain recombines TRBV5-1 with TRBJ2-5; 8 nucleotides line up with TRBD2. This CDR3 contains 16 residues. V lost 4 bases and J lost 2; bases outside the gene matches: 10. The germline gives CDR1 SGHRS, CDR2 YFSETQ. The CDR3 nucleotides are TGCGCCAGCAGCGTGTCCTCCGGGGGGGAGCAAGAGACCCAGTACTTC. Its protein is CASSVSSGGEQETQYF.

The chain carries TRBV5-1 and TRBJ2-1; D is perhaps TRBD2 (6 bases). CDR1 SGHRS and CDR2 YFSETQ come from the germline V gene. CDR3 length: 16 amino acids. V lost 0 bases and J 0 bases, leaving 10 bases between the germline ends. The CDR3 is CASSLGGASSYNEQFF. CDR3 in DNA: TGCGCCAGCAGCTTGGGCGGGGCAAGCTCCTACAATGAGCAGTTCTTC. The variable domain in full, with the rest retrieved from reference TRBV5-1 and TRBJ2-1, is KAGVTQTPRYLIKTRGQQVTLSCSPISGHRSVSWYQQTPGQGLQFLFEYFSETQRNKGNFPGRFSGRQFSNSRSEMNVSTLELGDSALYLCASSLGGASSYNEQFFGPGTRLTVL.

The chain links TRBV28 to TRBJ2-6; 11 bases agree with TRBD1. Germline CDR1 reads MDHEN; CDR2 reads SYDVKM. V was clipped by 3 bases and J by 4 bases; unmatched bases: 5. CDR3 length: 17 residues. The CDR3 nucleotides read TGTGCCAGCAGTTTTGGACAGGGGGCGCGCGGGGCCAACGTCCTGACTTTC. This translates into CASSFGQGARGANVLTF. Using reference TRBV28 and TRBJ2-6 for the parts outside the CDR3, the full variable domain is DVKVTQSSRYLVKRTGEKVFLECVQDMDHENMFWYRQDPGLGLRLIYFSYDVKMKEKGDIPEGYSVSREKKERFSLILESASTNQTSMYLCASSFGQGARGANVLTFGAGSRLTVL.

This sequence joins TRBV28 and TRBJ2-5; the D gene is possibly TRBD1 (6 bases). Trimming stripped 7 bases from V and 1 base from J, with 10 bases between. This CDR3 has 13 residues. Germline loops: CDR1 MDHEN, CDR2 SYDVKM. CDR3 loop: CASTGQLQETQYF. In DNA, the CDR3 is TGTGCCAGCACCGGACAGCTCCAAGAGACCCAGTACTTC. The full variable domain, in which reference TRBV28 and TRBJ2-5 provide the parts outside the CDR3, is DVKVTQSSRYLVKRTGEKVFLECVQDMDHENMFWYRQDPGLGLRLIYFSYDVKMKEKGDIPEGYSVSREKKERFSLILESASTNQTSMYLCASTGQLQETQYFGPGTRLLVL.